A selection of T cell receptor beta chains follows, all from one sample in a study of T cell changes during pregnancy in multiple sclerosis. Measured with immunoSEQ multiplex PCR; TCRdb has only the in-frame clones, and not every one. The sample includes 36,000 or so clones, roughly 90% seen only once; the top ten take roughly 10%. The sequencing here drew on CD8+ T cells from peripheral blood mononuclear cells, taken in the third trimester of pregnancy. The source is a female donor with multiple sclerosis, enrolled in a pregnancy study. CDR3s include the opening cysteine and the closing phenylalanine or tryptophan. A D gene is named only where the DNA matches it firmly. A clone size is listed for some rows: how often the clone was seen (once, few, many), or a class if it is expanded.

J	V	size	D	DNA	CDR3
TRBJ2-7	TRBV6-5	-	TRBD2	TGTGCCAGCAGAGAAGCGGGAGACTACGAGCAGTACTTC	CASREAGDYEQYF
TRBJ1-1	TRBV6-1	-	-	TGTGCCAGCAGTGAAGAGGTGATGGGGGGCACTGAAGCTTTCTTT	CASSEEVMGGTEAFF
TRBJ2-7	TRBV6-5	-	-	TGTGCCAGCAGTTACACCGACGGGGTATCCTACGAGCAGTACTTC	CASSYTDGVSYEQYF
TRBJ1-2	TRBV5-1	-	TRBD1	TGCGCCAGCAGCGGGGGACAGGGGGCGAACTATGGCTACACCTTC	CASSGGQGANYGYTF
TRBJ2-7	TRBV18	few	-	TGTGCCAGCTCACCCTCCCAGGGGGGCCCCTACGAGCAGTACTTC	CASSPSQGGPYEQYF
TRBJ1-2	TRBV27	-	TRBD1	TGTGCCAGCAGTCTAATCGGACAGGGGGCTCACCTCGGCTACACCTTC	CASSLIGQGAHLGYTF
TRBJ2-2	TRBV5-1	-	TRBD2	TGCGCCAGCAGCTTGGAAGCGGGAGCTCCCGGGGAGCTGTTTTTT	CASSLEAGAPGELFF
TRBJ1-1	TRBV4-1	-	-	TGCGCCAGCGCGACCGCAGAGAACAGACAGAACACTGAAGCTTTCTTT	CASATAENRQNTEAFF
TRBJ1-5	TRBV30	-	TRBD1	TGTGCCTGGAGTGGGGACAGGGGACAGCCCCAGCATTTT	CAWSGDRGQPQHF
TRBJ2-7	TRBV7-8	once	TRBD1	TGTGCCAGCAGCCCTCGACAGGGGAAACCCTACGAGCAGTACTTC	CASSPRQGKPYEQYF
TRBJ1-5	TRBV27	-	-	TGTGCCAGCAGGGCGGCGTATAGCAATCAGCCCCAGCATTTT	CASRAAYSNQPQHF
TRBJ1-2	TRBV5-5	-	TRBD1	TGTGCCAGCAGCTTTCGTTTACAGGACAGGCTCTATGGCTACACCTTC	CASSFRLQDRLYGYTF
TRBJ2-7	TRBV5-4	-	TRBD2	TGTGCCAGCAGTCCATATAGCGGGGGCGCGTCCTACGAGCAGTACTTC	CASSPYSGGASYEQYF
TRBJ2-5	TRBV30	-	TRBD2	TGTGCCTGGAATTCGGGACTAGCGGGCCAAGAGACCCAGTACTTC	CAWNSGLAGQETQYF
TRBJ2-7	TRBV9	-	-	TGTGCCAGCAGCGTAGCTACAGAGAACTACGAGCAGTACTTC	CASSVATENYEQYF
TRBJ1-1	TRBV5-1	once	-	TGCGCCAGCAGCTTGGCTAGGGGGTCTTCAAACACTGAAGCTTTCTTT	CASSLARGSSNTEAFF
TRBJ1-1	TRBV14	-	TRBD1	TGTGCCAGCAGCCAATGGACAGGGGTGGAAGCTTTCTTT	CASSQWTGVEAFF
TRBJ1-5	TRBV7-8	once	TRBD1	TGTGCCAGCAGCCGGACAGGACCCGGCAATCAGCCCCAGCATTTT	CASSRTGPGNQPQHF
TRBJ1-1	TRBV6-6	-	-	TGTGCCAGCAGTTATAGGCAAGGAGGCACTGAAGCTTTCTTT	CASSYRQGGTEAFF
TRBJ1-1	TRBV11-2	-	-	TGTGCCAGCAGCCCATACGCATTACAACAGAACACTGAAGCTTTCTTT	CASSPYALQQNTEAFF
TRBJ2-7	TRBV5-1	-	-	TGCGCCAGCAGCTTGGGGCCCCGGACAGACTGGGGCAACGAGCAGTACTTC	CASSLGPRTDWGNEQYF
TRBJ2-1	TRBV4-3	-	-	TGCGCCAGCAGCCAAGACAGGTCTGGTGAGCAGTTCTTC	CASSQDRSGEQFF
TRBJ1-1	TRBV4-1	-	-	TGCGCCAGCAGCCAAGGCAGAAACACTGAAGCTTTCTTT	CASSQGRNTEAFF
TRBJ1-5	TRBV19	-	TRBD1	TGTGCCAGTAGTAGGGACAGGGGGAGCAATCAGCCCCAGCATTTT	CASSRDRGSNQPQHF
TRBJ2-7	TRBV5-1	-	TRBD1	TGCGCCAGCAAAACCGGGACAGGGGACTACGAGCAGTACTTC	CASKTGTGDYEQYF
TRBJ2-7	TRBV28	-	TRBD1	TGTGCCAGCAGTTTATGGGACAGGGGGGGGCAGTACTTC	CASSLWDRGGQYF
TRBJ2-1	TRBV4-2	-	-	TGTGCCAGCAGCCAAGTTCGGGGGTTTAACTACAATGAGCAGTTCTTC	CASSQVRGFNYNEQFF
TRBJ2-3	TRBV9	-	TRBD2	TGTGCCAGCAGCCCGCTAGCGGGGGGGACCACAGATACGCAGTATTTT	CASSPLAGGTTDTQYF
TRBJ2-3	TRBV27	-	-	TGTGCCAGCAGTTTACGGGGGTGGGATACGCAGTATTTT	CASSLRGWDTQYF
TRBJ1-1	TRBV28	-	TRBD1	TGTGCCAGCAGACTATATGGACAGGCTAGGAACACTGAAGCTTTCTTT	CASRLYGQARNTEAFF
TRBJ1-2	TRBV19	-	-	TGTGCCAGTAGTTTGGGACTAGACCCAGGACCAAACTATGGCTACACCTTC	CASSLGLDPGPNYGYTF
TRBJ2-7	TRBV7-6	-	-	TGTGCCAGCAGCCCCCGGGACTTGGAATCCTACGAGCAGTACTTC	CASSPRDLESYEQYF
TRBJ2-7	TRBV30	-	TRBD1	TGTGCCTGGAGGGACAGGGCTAGCTACGAGCAGTACTTC	CAWRDRASYEQYF
TRBJ2-7	TRBV30	-	TRBD1	TGTGCCTGGGATCCGGGACAGGGTGTCGACGAGCAGTACTTC	CAWDPGQGVDEQYF
TRBJ2-7	TRBV6-5	-	-	TGTGCCAGCAGTTTCGGGGCCTACGAGCAGTACTTC	CASSFGAYEQYF
TRBJ2-7	TRBV5-4	-	TRBD1	TGTGCCAGCAGCTTGTCGGACAGGGCGAACTACGAGCAGTACTTC	CASSLSDRANYEQYF
TRBJ2-3	TRBV6-4	few	TRBD2	TGTGCCAGCAGTGACCTTCCGGGGACTAGCGGCACAGATACGCAGTATTTT	CASSDLPGTSGTDTQYF
TRBJ2-1	TRBV19	-	TRBD1	TGTGCCAGTAAGATATCGGGACAGACCCACAATGAGCAGTTCTTC	CASKISGQTHNEQFF
TRBJ2-1	TRBV18	-	TRBD2	TGTGCCAGCTCACCGGAGACTAGCGGGGGGGACAATGAGCAGTTCTTC	CASSPETSGGDNEQFF
TRBJ2-7	TRBV29-1	-	-	TGCAGCGTTGAGAGTAGCCGAGAGGACTCCTACGAGCAGTACTTC	CSVESSREDSYEQYF
TRBJ1-3	TRBV7-9	few	-	TGTGCCACCCCAATCGGAAACACCATATATTTT	CATPIGNTIYF
TRBJ2-7	TRBV10-3	-	-	TGTGCCATCAGTGTGGACAGCTACGAGCAGTACTTC	CAISVDSYEQYF
TRBJ2-5	TRBV27	-	-	TGTGCCAGCAGTTTCTCGTTCCCAGGGGGAGGTCGAGAGACCCAGTACTTC	CASSFSFPGGGRETQYF
TRBJ2-5	TRBV9	-	TRBD2	TGTGCCAGCAGCGGACGGGGGGGGGCAGGGTGGCCTAAGGAGACCCAGTACTTC	CASSGRGGAGWPKETQYF
TRBJ1-1	TRBV6-5	-	-	TGTGCCAGCAGTTACTCCCCTACCATGAACACTGAAGCTTTCTTT	CASSYSPTMNTEAFF
TRBJ2-1	TRBV2	once	-	TGTGCCAGCAGTGAAACGGATGAGCAGTTCTTC	CASSETDEQFF
TRBJ1-4	TRBV6-1	-	-	TGTGCCAGCGGGACTTTATACACAACTAATGAAAAACTGTTTTTT	CASGTLYTTNEKLFF
TRBJ2-5	TRBV7-2	-	-	TGTGCCAGCAGCCCCTATGGGGGGGCCGAGACCCAGTACTTC	CASSPYGGAETQYF
TRBJ1-1	TRBV29-1	-	-	TGCAGCGTTGAAGAGGTAGCGGGCGCTGAAGCTTTCTTT	CSVEEVAGAEAFF
TRBJ2-3	TRBV1	once	-	TGCACCAGCAGCCAACCGACTAGCCGTCCCACAGATACGCAGTATTTT	CTSSQPTSRPTDTQYF
TRBJ1-2	TRBV6-1	-	-	TGTGCCAGCAATCTCGACGGGGGGCCGTGGGGCTACACCTTC	CASNLDGGPWGYTF
TRBJ2-1	TRBV6-4	once	TRBD2	TGTGCCAGCAGCCTCCGGGGGGACTCCTACAATGAGCAGTTCTTC	CASSLRGDSYNEQFF